A selection of T cell receptor beta chains follows, all from one sample in a study of metastatic and nonmetastatic thyroid tumors. TCRdb re-clonotyped the PCR reads via MiXCR. The data contain roughly 57,000 clones, 20% to 25% of them singletons. The sample taken for sequencing was blood. The receptors here all came from a female donor with papillary thyroid cancer or a benign thyroid nodule (not recorded which). Some clones in this sample may be carry-over from other donors' samples. Both conserved end residues are part of each CDR3. Fields, in order: D gene, V gene, J gene, clone size, CDR3 DNA, CDR3 protein. A D gene is named only where the DNA matches it firmly. Size tells how often a clone was seen (once, few, many) or the class of an expanded clone, and some rows leave it out.

NA	TRBV7-3	TRBJ2-1	NA	TGTGCAAGCAGCTTACGAGGGGATAGCTATGAGCAGTTCTTC	CASSLRGDSYEQFF
NA	TRBV13	TRBJ2-1	NA	TGTGCCAGCAGCTCCTTTTTGTGCGGTCGTGAGCAGTTCTTC	CASSSFLCGREQFF
NA	TRBV6-6	TRBJ2-2	many	TGTGCCAGCAGCCCCTCGGGGGAGTCTAGCCACTTTCCCGGGGAGCTGTTTTTT	CASSPSGESSHFPGELFF
TRBD2	TRBV2	TRBJ2-2	many	TGTGCCAGCACCATGGGGGGGGGTCGGACCGGGGAGCTGTTTTTT	CASTMGGGRTGELFF
NA	TRBV30	TRBJ1-1	NA	TGTGCCTGGAGTGACGGACAGAACACTGAAGCTTTCTTT	CAWSDGQNTEAFF
TRBD1	TRBV7-9	TRBJ2-7	many	TGTGCCAGCAGCCTTATGGGGACAGGGGGTAACGAGCAGTACTTC	CASSLMGTGGNEQYF
TRBD2	TRBV6-6	TRBJ2-3	many	TGTGCCAGCAGTTATGTCGGGACTAGCGGGAGTCGGGTACAGTATTTT	CASSYVGTSGSRVQYF
NA	TRBV28	TRBJ2-7	many	TGTGCCAGCACTCAAGGGTTCTACGAGCAGTACTTC	CASTQGFYEQYF
TRBD1	TRBV4-1	TRBJ2-7	many	TGCGCCAGCAGCCTATCGGAGGGACAGGGGTATGAGCAGTACTTC	CASSLSEGQGYEQYF
TRBD2	TRBV5-4	TRBJ2-3	many	TGTGCCAGCAGCCCCACTAGCGCAGATACGCAGTATTTT	CASSPTSADTQYF
NA	TRBV27	TRBJ1-5	many	TGTGCCAGCAGCCTTCGGAGCAATCAGCCCCAGCATTTT	CASSLRSNQPQHF
TRBD2	TRBV9	TRBJ2-2	many	TGTGCCAGCAGCGTAGCAGGCAGGGAGGGCACCGGGGAGCTGTTTTTT	CASSVAGREGTGELFF
NA	TRBV2	TRBJ2-7	many	TGTGCCAGCAGTGCCTCGTACGAGCAGTACTTC	CASSASYEQYF
NA	TRBV30	TRBJ2-7	once	TGTGCCTGGAGTGCGGTTATGGGTACAGGGTCTGACGAGCAGTACTTC	CAWSAVMGTGSDEQYF
TRBD1	TRBV28	TRBJ1-5	few	TGTGCCAGCAGTCCCAGGGTTAGGAGGGGACAGCCCCGGTATTTT	CASSPRVRRGQPRYF
TRBD2	TRBV5-1	TRBJ2-2	NA	TGTGCCAGCAGCGTGGGACTAGCTGGTAACACCGGGGAGCTGTTTTTT	CASSVGLAGNTGELFF
TRBD1	TRBV19	TRBJ1-6	medium-sized	TGTGCCAGTAGCTCAGGACAGGGGGCGCTGGCCTATAATTCACCCCTCCACTTT	CASSSGQGALAYNSPLHF
NA	TRBV6-4	TRBJ2-3	many	TGTGCCAGCAGTTGGCAGGGGGGAGATACGCAGTATTTT	CASSWQGGDTQYF
NA	TRBV24-1	TRBJ2-3	few	TGTGCCACCGGCGGGACAGAGACAACGGATACGCAGTATTTT	CATGGTETTDTQYF
NA	TRBV7-6	TRBJ2-7	many	TGTGCCAGCAGCTTAAACCAGGGTCCCTCCTACGAGCAGTACTTC	CASSLNQGPSYEQYF
TRBD1	TRBV28	TRBJ2-7	many	TGTGCCAGCAGTTCAACCGGGACAGGGGGGTCCGAGCAGTACTTC	CASSSTGTGGSEQYF
TRBD2	TRBV30	TRBJ2-3	many	TGTGCCTCAAGGGTGAGCGGGAGGAACACGCAGTATTTT	CASRVSGRNTQYF
NA	TRBV27	TRBJ2-1	many	TGTGCCAGCAGTTTATCCTATAGTAGGTTATATGAGCAGTTCTTC	CASSLSYSRLYEQFF
NA	TRBV7-8	TRBJ2-4	few	TGTGCCAGCAGCCGGACAGAGACGGAGGACATTCAGTACTTC	CASSRTETEDIQYF
NA	TRBV6-5	TRBJ1-5	many	TGTGCCAGCAGTTTGAGTAGCAATCAGCCCCAGCATTTT	CASSLSSNQPQHF
NA	TRBV27	TRBJ2-3	many	TGTGCCAGCAGTCCCACCACCTACACAGATACGCAGTATTTT	CASSPTTYTDTQYF
NA	TRBV5-1	TRBJ2-1	NA	TGCGCCAGCAGCTTGGACAGACGGGGATCCTACAATGAGCAGTTCTTC	CASSLDRRGSYNEQFF
NA	TRBV20-1	TRBJ1-6	many	TGCAGTGCTAGAGATCGGGGCCTTAATTCACCCCTCCACTTT	CSARDRGLNSPLHF
NA	TRBV7-6	TRBJ2-1	NA	TGTGCCAGCAGCTTAGTTATCGTCGGGTCCCATTATGAGAAGTTCTTC	CASSLVIVGSHYEKFF
NA	TRBV9	TRBJ1-1	NA	TGTGCCAGCAGGGTAGCGGGCACAGGGACGAACACTGAAGCTTTCTTT	CASRVAGTGTNTEAFF
TRBD1	TRBV27	TRBJ2-6	many	TGTGCCAGCAAACGCAGGGGGTCCTTCTCTGGGGCCAACGTCCTGACTTTC	CASKRRGSFSGANVLTF
NA	TRBV6-5	TRBJ1-4	many	TGTGCCAGCAGTACACGAGGGTTTAATGAAAAACTGTTTTTT	CASSTRGFNEKLFF